Reported below is one T cell receptor beta chain. Antigen unknown. The data derive from a study of OX40 agonist ivuxolimab in advanced cancers. Study-level findings and limits: Within 6 weeks, CD4+ and CD8+ blood T cells expanded clonally at 0.1 to 3.0 mg/kg.

V shed 2 bases, J shed 4 bases, and the junction held 4 bases outside the gene matches. CDR1 and CDR2 (germline): SEHNR, FQNEAQ (reference sequence). The CDR3 spans 15 residues. Produced via immunoSEQ multiplex PCR; TCRdb's table is partial and in-frame only. The sample carries about 19,000 clones, around 78% recorded once. The sequence derives from an adult with an advanced solid tumor such as melanoma, head and neck, liver or kidney cancer. The sample here was CD4+ or CD8+ T cells sorted from blood, taken in a trial of the OX40 agonist ivuxolimab. The chain carries TRBV7-9 and TRBJ2-5; 10 bases agree with TRBD2. The CDR3 protein is CASSLLAGGGETQYF. The CDR3 DNA sequence: TGTGCCAGCAGCTTATTAGCGGGAGGTGGAGAGACCCAGTACTTC.